The clone carrying this TCR beta chain was counted a single time. Antigen unknown. This specimen belongs to a study of T cell responses to AZD1222 COVID-19 vaccine. General study findings and limits: Seropositivity was recorded at baseline in only 6 or 7 AZD1222 recipients. Donors in the cohort were predominantly white British and more often female, and clonal diversity was possibly underestimated. Dominant CD4 TCR responses targeted spike regions 160-218 and 743-854. Reports indicate that nearly half of spike-specific TCRs are directed at unmutated variant regions.

Profiling relied on immunoSEQ multiplex PCR, and the TCRdb table lists in-frame clones only, not all of them. The sample has some 180,000 clones; around 94% are singletons. Germline loops: CDR1 LNHNV, CDR2 YYDKDF (reference sequence). V was cut by 1 base and J by 0 bases, with 10 bases left in between. This CDR3 has 16 amino acids. The receptor was derived from an adult who received the AZD1222 COVID-19 vaccine. Sequencing used peripheral blood, obtained 28 days after the second AZD1222 dose. The V and J genes are TRBV15 and TRBJ1-3; D uncertain. CDR3 DNA: TGTGCCACCAGCAGAGGGCGGAGGTTCTCTGGAAACACCATATATTTT. It translates to CATSRGRRFSGNTIYF.